By sample share, the clone carrying this T cell receptor beta chain is medium-sized (0.01 to 0.1%). Its antigen remains unknown. The record originates from a study of T cells after posttransplantation cyclophosphamide. Broader study findings: Skin or GI-infiltrating T cells shared few TRB sequences with blood. Donor-recipient repertoire similarity was low at 1-2 months, rising over year one. TRB clonality was highly associated with recipient CMV seropositivity and reactivation.

Cyclophosphamide on days +3 and +4 followed busulfan-fludarabine conditioning and a marrow graft. Here immunoSEQ multiplex PCR was the method, and the copy in TCRdb shows in-frame clones only, minus some. The sample presents roughly 3,000 clones, none singletons. This clonotype was sampled from a female patient between 35 and 55 years old who received an allogeneic stem cell transplant from a related donor, was CMV-positive, and had no GVHD. These T cells may partly come from the graft donor. The material sequenced was PBMCs, taken 84 days after allogeneic stem cell transplant with posttransplant cyclophosphamide.

DNA of the CDR3: TGTGCCAGCGCCGATGGGGGGGCGGGCACTGAAGCTTTCTTT. This codes for CASADGGAGTEAFF. The chain has TRBV7-6 and TRBJ1-1; possible D gene TRBD1, 6 bases. The germline V gene encodes CDR1 SGHVS and CDR2 FNYEAQ. Trimming left V 8 bases short and J 4 bases short, with 17 bases between. The CDR3 has 14 amino acids.